The clone carrying this T cell receptor beta chain appeared once. This entry comes from a study of blood T cell repertoires in COVID-19. Study information: Whether acute or convalescent, the COVID-19 samples came from the United States, Italy and Spain. T cells, B-cell-depleted T cells, or PBMCs provided the cDNA or gDNA that served as material.

Germline V CDR1 and CDR2: LGHNA, YNFKEQ. V gave up 3 bases and J gave up 1 base; unmatched junction bases: 11. The CDR3 contains 18 residues. Original methodology: Estimates of nucleated cell counts were drawn from the amplification of reference gene primers. The repertoire was sequenced with immunoSEQ multiplex PCR; TCRdb's copy has only in-frame clones and lacks some. V and J calls and clone size come straight from that table; D and trimming were deduced from the DNA. The table lists 180,000 or so clones, roughly 79% of them singletons. The V call is TRBV4-2, the J call TRBJ2-3; 9 bases are shared with TRBD2. This TCR was recovered from a human donor with acute or convalescent COVID-19. The donor label of this sample is uncertain. Source material: peripheral blood. The CDR3 sequence: CASSQMVVAGAGTDTQYF. DNA for the CDR3: TGTGCCAGCAGCCAGATGGTGGTAGCGGGAGCTGGCACAGATACGCAGTATTTT.